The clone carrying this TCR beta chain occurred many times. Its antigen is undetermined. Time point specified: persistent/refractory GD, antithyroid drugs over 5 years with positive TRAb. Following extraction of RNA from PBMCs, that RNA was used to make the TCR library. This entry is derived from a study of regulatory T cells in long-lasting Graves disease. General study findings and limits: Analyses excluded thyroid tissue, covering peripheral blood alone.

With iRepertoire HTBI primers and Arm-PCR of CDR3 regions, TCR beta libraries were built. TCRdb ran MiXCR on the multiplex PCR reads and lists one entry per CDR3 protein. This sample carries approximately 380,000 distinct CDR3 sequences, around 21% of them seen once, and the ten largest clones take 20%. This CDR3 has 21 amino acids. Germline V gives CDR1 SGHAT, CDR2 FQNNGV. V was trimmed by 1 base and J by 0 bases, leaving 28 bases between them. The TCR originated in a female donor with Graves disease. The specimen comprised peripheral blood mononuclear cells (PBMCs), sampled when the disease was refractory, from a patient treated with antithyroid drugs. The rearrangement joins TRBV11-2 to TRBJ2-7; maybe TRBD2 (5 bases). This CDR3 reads CASSLVFSWTSLMISSYEQYF. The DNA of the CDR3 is TGTGCCAGCAGCTTAGTTTTTTCCTGGACTTCCCTTATGATTAGCTCCTACGAGCAGTACTTC.